These 31 T cell receptor beta chains share one sample of origin, sequenced in a study of response to subunit inactivated influenza vaccine. TCRdb fed the RT-PCR reads into MiXCR, producing one record per CDR3 protein. Among 490,000 or so distinct CDR3 sequences, 7.5% to 8.5% were seen once, and the ten largest hold about an eighth. The specimen was PBMCs from blood, collected roughly 24 months after vaccination. These receptors were obtained from a man aged 50 to 69 who received an inactivated influenza vaccine.

This clonotype was counted a few times. The rearrangement uses TRBV18 and TRBJ2-3, with no clear D. CDR3 length equals 15 residues. Deletions cut 0 bases from V and 1 base from J, with 8 bases between. Per germline, CDR1 KGHSH and CDR2 LQKENI. The CDR3 coding sequence is TGTGCCAGCTCACCACCGGTCTTCCGCACAGATACGCAGTATTTT. Translation: CASSPPVFRTDTQYF.

The gene calls are TRBV20-1 and TRBJ2-1, with TRBD2 matching 7 bases. The CDR3 runs 16 residues. After removal of 3 bases from V and 4 bases from J, the junction contained 12 bases not matched to a gene. CDR1 is DFQATT, CDR2 SNEGSKA, per germline (reference sequence). The CDR3 region has the DNA TGCAGTGCTAGCTCGTGGGAGGGCCCGGGTTACAATGAGCAGTTCTTC. Its translation is CSASSWEGPGYNEQFF.

A few counts support this clonotype. This sequence joins TRBV6-2 or TRBV6-3 and TRBJ1-2; D remains ambiguous. The CDR3 has 12 amino acids. CDR1 MNHEY and CDR2 SVGEGT come from the germline V gene. V lost 6 bases to trimming and J lost 2 bases, with 7 bases between them. The CDR3 DNA is TGTGCCAGCAGGAGAACGAACTATGGCTACACCTTC. Translating it yields CASRRTNYGYTF.

This clonotype was seen a few times. V gene TRBV5-1 combines with J gene TRBJ2-4, with 7 nucleotides matching TRBD1. Germline V lookup: CDR1 SGHRS, CDR2 YFSETQ. V lost 0 bases to trimming and J lost 7 bases; unmatched junction nucleotides: 4. The CDR3 runs 14 residues. The CDR3 loop is CASSLGQGMNIQYF. CDR3 nucleotide sequence: TGCGCCAGCAGCTTGGGACAGGGTATGAACATTCAGTACTTC. The full variable domain, rest sourced from reference TRBV5-1 and TRBJ2-4, is KAGVTQTPRYLIKTRGQQVTLSCSPISGHRSVSWYQQTPGQGLQFLFEYFSETQRNKGNFPGRFSGRQFSNSRSEMNVSTLELGDSALYLCASSLGQGMNIQYFGAGTRLSVL.

This clonotype was recorded a few times. J is TRBJ2-7 and V is TRBV7-9; 11 positions match TRBD1. Germline assignment: CDR1 SEHNR and CDR2 FQNEAQ (reference sequence). The CDR3 consists of 15 residues. The trim removed 5 bases at V and 1 base at J, leaving 4 bases unmatched. This chain's CDR3 is CASSRWDRGSYEQYF. Here the CDR3 DNA reads TGTGCCAGCAGCCGATGGGACAGGGGGTCCTACGAGCAGTACTTC.

This clonotype was recorded a few times. The chain employs TRBV7-8 and TRBJ2-1; 9 bases agree with TRBD2. Germline-derived CDR1 and CDR2 are SGHVS and FQNEAQ. V shed 1 base and J 4 bases; nucleotides not matched to a gene: 8. The CDR3 consists of 17 residues. The chain's CDR3 is CASSLGRLADTYNEQFF. The DNA for the CDR3 is TGTGCCAGCAGCTTAGGTAGACTAGCGGACACTTACAATGAGCAGTTCTTC.

V is TRBV20-1 and J is TRBJ2-2; 7 positions agree with TRBD2. V lost 3 bases, J lost 1 base, and 5 bases stayed unmatched. Germline assignment: CDR1 DFQATT and CDR2 SNEGSKA (reference sequence). The CDR3 runs to 15 residues. The chain's CDR3 is CSASGAGLNTGELFF. The DNA for the CDR3 is TGCAGTGCTAGTGGAGCGGGGCTGAACACCGGGGAGCTGTTTTTT.

J is TRBJ1-5 and V is TRBV28; D unclear. Germline-derived CDR1 and CDR2 are MDHEN and SYDVKM. The length of the CDR3 is 13 residues. V dropped 4 bases and J dropped 4 bases, with 8 bases sitting between them. The CDR3 reads CASSYPNNQPQHF. The CDR3 coding sequence is TGTGCCAGCAGTTATCCTAATAATCAGCCCCAGCATTTT.

V and J are TRBV7-2 and TRBJ2-1, with 7 bases fitting TRBD1. Per germline, CDR1 SGHTA and CDR2 FQGNSA. CDR3 size: 15 residues. Losses at the gene ends were 5 bases for V and 0 bases for J; bases not matched to a gene: 4. CDR3 sequence reads: CASSKRTGSYNEQFF. CDR3 coding DNA: TGTGCCAGCAGCAAGAGGACAGGCTCCTACAATGAGCAGTTCTTC.

The chain links TRBV7-8 to TRBJ1-1, with D uncertain. Germline V gene data show CDR1 as SGHVS and CDR2 as FQNEAQ. The CDR3 runs 14 residues. Deletions cut 6 bases from V and 6 bases from J, with 17 bases between. CDR3 DNA: TGTGCCAGCAGTGCGAGCCTTAATGGGGCTGAAGCTTTCTTT. This encodes CASSASLNGAEAFF. The complete variable domain, with remaining parts taken from reference TRBV7-8 and TRBJ1-1, reads GAGVSQSPRYKVAKRGQDVALRCDPISGHVSLFWYQQALGQGPEFLTYFQNEAQLDKSGLPSDRFFAERPEGSVSTLKIQRTQQEDSAVYLCASSASLNGAEAFFGQGTRLTVV.

This clonotype occurred a few times. The gene calls are TRBV29-1 and TRBJ2-1, with no clear D. CDR3 length: 12 residues. V lost 6 bases and J lost 9, with 15 bases in between. CDR1 SQVTM and CDR2 ANQGSEA come from the germline V gene. The CDR3 DNA is TGCAGCGTGAATAATTGGGTAGGTGAGCAGTTCTTC. Its translation is CSVNNWVGEQFF.

A note on this clonotype: Possible read error: a much larger clone is one base away. The rearrangement uses TRBV4-1 and TRBJ2-5, with D perhaps TRBD1 (5 bases). CDR3 length: 16 residues. The ends were cut back, 2 bases at V and 0 bases at J, with 13 bases in the middle. Germline CDR1 is MGHRA and CDR2 is YSYEKL. The CDR3 is CASSQPGKGYQETQYF. The DNA for the CDR3 is TGCGCCAGCAGCCAACCCGGTAAGGGGTACCAAGAGACCCAGTACTTC.

This clonotype came up many times. V gene TRBV7-2 combines with J gene TRBJ2-4; tentatively, D is TRBD1 (5 bases). The germline CDR1 and CDR2 sequences are SGHTA and FQGNSA. The CDR3 sequence is 15 residues long. Trimming stripped 1 base from V and 0 bases from J, with 7 bases between. CDR3 in DNA: TGTGCCAGCAGCTTAGGACAGCTAGCCAAAAACATTCAGTACTTC. It codes for CASSLGQLAKNIQYF.

The sample holds many counts of this clonotype. V usage is TRBV7-2 and J usage is TRBJ2-5; D gene ambiguous. V lost 5 bases and J 5 bases, leaving 12 bases between the germline ends. The CDR3 has 13 amino acids. Germline V gene data show CDR1 as SGHTA and CDR2 as FQGNSA. CDR3 sequence: CASSPRSRETQYF. CDR3 nucleotide sequence: TGTGCCAGCAGCCCCCGGTCCCGGGAGACCCAGTACTTC.

The chain links TRBV20-1 to TRBJ1-2; the D is unclear. Trimming removed 0 bases at V and 4 bases at J, with 15 bases between. This CDR3 has 15 amino acids. Germline CDR1 and CDR2: DFQATT and SNEGSKA (reference sequence). CDR3 amino acids: CSARDQQNYGYGYTF. CDR3 bases: TGCAGTGCTAGAGATCAACAGAATTACGGCTATGGCTACACCTTC.

This clonotype was observed a handful of times. The rearrangement joins TRBV7-2 to TRBJ2-7, with 8 positions matching TRBD2. The length of the CDR3 is 12 residues. V trimming: 5 bases; J trimming: 6 bases; junction bases outside the gene matches: 3. Germline CDR1 is SGHTA and CDR2 is FQGNSA. The CDR3 sequence: CASSRTSTEQYF. CDR3 nucleotide sequence: TGTGCCAGCAGCCGGACTAGCACCGAGCAGTACTTC.

This rearrangement joins TRBV7-2 to TRBJ2-7; possibly TRBD2 for D (5 bases). The CDR3 runs 15 residues. The V and J ends lost 5 bases and 3 bases respectively, with 17 bases between them. CDR1 and CDR2 (germline): SGHTA, FQGNSA. The CDR3 DNA sequence: TGTGCCAGCAGCCCCGCGGCCTGGAGGCACTACGAGCAGTACTTC. Protein sequence: CASSPAAWRHYEQYF.

At least ten counts were recorded for this clonotype. V usage is TRBV5-8 and J usage is TRBJ2-1; D is undetermined. CDR3 length: 16 residues. The germline V and J ends were trimmed by 4 bases and 1 base, with 15 bases remaining between them. The V gene's germline CDR1 is SGHTS and CDR2 YDEGEE. CDR3 in amino acids: CASSKARSRSYNEQFF. The CDR3 region has the DNA TGTGCCAGCAGCAAGGCCCGATCTAGGTCCTACAATGAGCAGTTCTTC.

The chain couples TRBV6-2 or TRBV6-3 to TRBJ2-2; D unresolved. In germline, CDR1 is MNHEY, CDR2 SVGEGT. The CDR3 sequence is 14 residues long. V was cut by 2 bases and J by 3 bases, with 7 bases left in between. The CDR3 DNA is TGTGCCAGCAGTTACGGACGGCACACCGGGGAGCTGTTTTTT. It specifies CASSYGRHTGELFF.

This clonotype appeared many times. The rearrangement links TRBV14 to TRBJ2-2; D is unresolved. CDR3 length: 13 residues. The V gene lost 0 bases and the J gene lost 7 bases, with 6 bases spanning the gap. Germline V CDR1 and CDR2: SGHDN, FVKESK. The CDR3 DNA is TGTGCCAGCAGCCAAGACCCTAGCGGGGAGCTGTTTTTT. It translates to CASSQDPSGELFF.

This clonotype came up a few times. The chain couples TRBV7-2 to TRBJ2-7; tentatively, D is TRBD1 (5 bases). V was trimmed by 5 bases and J by 1 base, leaving 9 bases between them. The germline V gene has CDR1 SGHTA and CDR2 FQGNSA. CDR3 length: 13 amino acids. The CDR3 DNA reads as TGTGCCAGCAGCATCCGACAGTCCTACGAGCAGTACTTC. Its translation: CASSIRQSYEQYF.

V gene TRBV7-9 combines with J gene TRBJ2-3; D is uncertain. V was clipped by 2 bases and J by 6 bases, with 15 bases between them. This CDR3 is 15 amino acids long. The germline V gene encodes CDR1 SEHNR and CDR2 FQNEAQ (reference sequence). In DNA, the CDR3 is TGTGCCAGCAGCTTACGCCCCCTCCTTGGGGATACGCAGTATTTT. This sequence encodes CASSLRPLLGDTQYF.

DNA for the CDR3: TGTGCCAGCAGCTTAGAGGTTCAGCGGGCCCACAATGAGCAGTTCTTC. This codes for CASSLEVQRAHNEQFF. The V gene is TRBV13, the J gene TRBJ2-1; perhaps TRBD2 as D (6 bases). V lost 1 base and J 5 bases, leaving 15 bases between the germline ends. Germline CDR1 reads PRHDT; CDR2 reads FYEKMQ (reference sequence). The CDR3 contains 16 residues.

This clonotype was seen more than once but under ten times. The V gene is TRBV9, the J gene TRBJ2-7, with D maybe TRBD2 (5 bases). This CDR3 is built from 14 residues. The V end was cut by 7 bases, the J end by 6 bases, with 20 bases between. Germline V gene lookup returns CDR1 SGDLS and CDR2 YYNGEE. CDR3 nucleotides: TGTGCCAGCGGGAGTGGGAGCTCCTCTGGCGAGCAGTACTTC. It codes for CASGSGSSSGEQYF.

J is TRBJ2-7 and V is TRBV20-1; 10 positions match TRBD2. CDR1 and CDR2 from the germline V gene are DFQATT and SNEGSKA (reference sequence). V was clipped by 5 bases and J by 3 bases; unmatched bases: 16. The CDR3 covers 17 residues. DNA of the CDR3: TGCAGTGCTCCCGAAGCCCGAACTAGCGGGGCACTCTACGAGCAGTACTTC. This sequence encodes CSAPEARTSGALYEQYF.

This clonotype has a handful of counts. V gene TRBV18 combines with J gene TRBJ1-2; D not resolved. The germline CDR1 and CDR2 sequences are KGHSH and LQKENI. CDR3 length: 13 amino acids. V dropped 5 bases and J dropped 0 bases, with 7 bases sitting between them. CDR3 DNA: TGTGCCAGCTCAACCGGAGCTAACTATGGCTACACCTTC. Its protein product is CASSTGANYGYTF.

This clonotype was detected many times. The chain has TRBV7-9 and TRBJ2-1, with no clear D. CDR1 is SEHNR, CDR2 FQNEAQ, per germline (reference sequence). Trimming took off 11 bases at V and 7 bases at J, with 27 bases between the two ends. CDR3 length: 16 residues. The CDR3 loop is CAAAKGWGIQLNEQFF. CDR3 nucleotides: TGTGCCGCCGCGAAAGGTTGGGGAATACAGCTGAATGAGCAGTTCTTC.

The chain links TRBV18 to TRBJ2-4; unclear D gene. CDR1 is KGHSH and CDR2 is LQKENI in the germline V gene. The CDR3 spans 16 residues. V was trimmed by 0 bases and J by 0 bases, leaving 9 bases between them. As DNA, the CDR3 is TGTGCCAGCTCACCACCGGTCACCTTAGCCAAAAACATTCAGTACTTC. It codes for CASSPPVTLAKNIQYF.

This clonotype was seen more than once but under ten times. V is TRBV11-2 and J is TRBJ2-1; D unclear. This CDR3 has 15 residues. The V end was cut by 3 bases, the J end by 4 bases, with 13 bases between. Germline CDR1 SGHAT, CDR2 FQNNGV. The CDR3 loop is CASSFRASSYNEQFF. For the CDR3, the DNA is TGTGCCAGCAGCTTTAGGGCTAGTTCATACAATGAGCAGTTCTTC.

This clonotype was found many times. This rearrangement joins TRBV15 to TRBJ1-1; TRBD1 is a possible D gene (6 bases). Between the trimmed V and J ends, which lost 3 bases and 5 bases, there was a span of 16 bases. Per the germline V gene, CDR1 is LNHNV and CDR2 is YYDKDF (reference sequence). CDR3 length: 15 residues. CDR3 sequence reads: CATSSRGTGLTEAFF. The CDR3 DNA reads TGTGCCACCAGCAGTCGGGGCACAGGGTTGACTGAAGCTTTCTTT.

This clonotype has at least ten counts. The gene calls are TRBV10-3 and TRBJ2-7; D is ambiguous. Trimming took 2 bases from V and 1 from J, leaving 9 bases between them. The CDR3 totals 14 residues. Germline CDR1 ENHRY, CDR2 SYGVKD. CDR3 residues: CAISERSRSYEQYF. As DNA, the CDR3 is TGTGCCATCAGTGAGCGAAGCAGATCCTACGAGCAGTACTTC.